These 27 T cell receptor beta chains share one sample of origin, sequenced in a study of blood T cell repertoires in COVID-19. Generated by immunoSEQ multiplex PCR, the TCRdb table keeps only in-frame clones and is missing some. The sample lists roughly 320,000 clones, approximately 91% occurring once. The source material was PBMCs or T cells enriched from blood (not recorded which). These receptors originate from a young woman who had been exposed to COVID-19.

The chain joins TRBV9 to TRBJ2-3; 8 bases map to TRBD2. Unmatched junction bases numbered 19, after V lost 5 bases and J lost 2 bases. Germline lookup yields CDR1 SGDLS and CDR2 YYNGEE. The CDR3 extends over 19 amino acids. The CDR3 loop is CASSESWSGRRGVTDTQYF. The CDR3 nucleotides are TGTGCCAGCAGTGAAAGCTGGTCGGGCCGGCGGGGGGTCACAGATACGCAGTATTTT.

This clone was counted between two and nine times. This chain joins TRBV4-1 and TRBJ2-6; 8 nucleotides align to TRBD1. Germline trimming cut 6 bases from V and 4 bases from J; bases unmatched to any gene: 8. Looked up from germline, CDR1 is MGHRA and CDR2 is YSYEKL. The CDR3 covers 16 residues. The CDR3 loop reads CASRPGQGSGANVLTF. Written as DNA, the CDR3 is TGCGCCAGCAGACCCGGACAGGGCTCCGGGGCCAACGTCCTGACTTTC.

The chain has TRBV6-2 or TRBV6-3 and TRBJ1-4; D is ambiguous. Per germline, CDR1 MNHEY and CDR2 SVGEGT. Trimming took 5 bases from V and 6 from J, leaving 10 bases between them. This CDR3 has 13 residues. CDR3 residues: CASSLRPDEKLFF. The CDR3, as DNA: TGTGCCAGCAGTCTCCGTCCAGATGAAAAACTGTTTTTT.

This clone was detected many times. Here the CDR3 reads CASSLTPGVTYEQYF. The CDR3, as DNA: TGCGCCAGCAGCCTTACGCCAGGGGTTACCTACGAGCAGTACTTC. This chain joins TRBV4-1 and TRBJ2-7, with D possibly being TRBD1 (6 bases). CDR3 length equals 15 residues. CDR1 is MGHRA and CDR2 is YSYEKL in the germline V gene. Trimming removed 4 bases at V and 2 bases at J, with 15 bases between.

The gene calls are TRBV2 and TRBJ1-5; a possible D gene is TRBD1 (5 bases). The germline gives CDR1 SNHLY, CDR2 FYNNEI. This CDR3 is 16 amino acids long. V shed 1 base and J shed 5 bases, with 15 bases lying between them. The CDR3 region has the DNA TGTGCCAGCAGTGAAGAGTGGCAGGGTGCGGATCAGCCCCAGCATTTT. This translates into CASSEEWQGADQPQHF.

This clone was seen just once. The rearrangement uses TRBV18 and TRBJ1-1, with 10 bases matching TRBD1. The germline V gene encodes CDR1 KGHSH and CDR2 LQKENI. This CDR3 comprises 15 residues. V shed 4 bases, J shed 3 bases, and the junction held 5 bases outside the gene matches. The CDR3 coding sequence is TGTGCCAGCTCACTCAGGACAGGGGGGGACACTGAAGCTTTCTTT. Translated, it gives CASSLRTGGDTEAFF. The whole variable domain, filled in from reference TRBV18 and TRBJ1-1, reads NAGVMQNPRHLVRRRGQEARLRCSPMKGHSHVYWYRQLPEEGLKFMVYLQKENIIDESGMPKERFSAEFPKEGPSILRIQQVVRGDSAAYFCASSLRTGGDTEAFFGQGTRLTVV.

The gene calls are TRBV27 and TRBJ2-3; 7 nucleotides line up with TRBD1. CDR3 length: 17 amino acids. Germline loops: CDR1 MNHEY, CDR2 SMNVEV (reference sequence). V gave up 5 bases and J gave up 0 bases; unmatched junction bases: 11. The chain's CDR3 is CASSQGDRPSSTDTQYF. The CDR3 region has the DNA TGTGCCAGCAGTCAAGGGGACAGACCCTCTAGCACAGATACGCAGTATTTT.

This clone has a count of ten or more. The chain has TRBV3-1 (or the pseudogene TRBV3-2) and TRBJ2-7; a weak D match, TRBD2 (7 bases). The CDR3 extends over 16 amino acids. V was trimmed by 0 bases and J by 3 bases, leaving 15 bases between them. Germline-derived CDR1 and CDR2 are LGHDT and YNNKEL (reference sequence). The CDR3 DNA is TGTGCCAGCAGCCAAGATTTGGGGGGGGCGAGCTACGAGCAGTACTTC. Translating gives CASSQDLGGASYEQYF.

J is TRBJ2-1 and V is TRBV4-2, with 11 positions matching TRBD2. The CDR3 spans 15 residues. Per germline, CDR1 LGHNA and CDR2 YNFKEQ. V trimming: 0 bases; J trimming: 10 bases; junction bases outside the gene matches: 5. CDR3 nucleotides: TGTGCCAGCAGCCAAGACATAGCGGGGGGGTCAGAGCAGTTCTTC. Its protein is CASSQDIAGGSEQFF.

This rearrangement joins TRBV2 to TRBJ1-2; TRBD1 matches 9 bases. The CDR3 contains 15 residues. CDR1 and CDR2 from the germline V gene are SNHLY and FYNNEI. The V segment lost 3 bases and the J segment 4 bases; nucleotides outside the gene matches: 6. CDR3 nucleotides: TGTGCCAGCAGTGATGCCGGGACAGGGACCTATGGCTACACCTTC. Protein: CASSDAGTGTYGYTF.

DNA of the CDR3: TGTGCCAGCAGGGAGACAGGGCGTGATCAGCCCCAGCATTTT. It is translated as CASRETGRDQPQHF. J is TRBJ1-5 and V is TRBV25-1, with 7 bases that match TRBD1. Germline CDR1 MGHDK, CDR2 SYGVNS. The length of the CDR3 is 14 residues. V was pared by 6 bases and J by 5 bases, with 7 bases of the junction left unmatched.

The chain uses TRBV9 and TRBJ2-5; D not certain. V gave up 0 bases and J gave up 2 bases, with 14 bases separating them. Per germline, CDR1 SGDLS and CDR2 YYNGEE. The CDR3 consists of 16 residues. In nucleotides, the CDR3 is TGTGCCAGCAGCGTAGCTTTTTCGACGCGGCAAGAGACCCAGTACTTC. It translates to CASSVAFSTRQETQYF.

The chain is built from TRBV6-1 and TRBJ2-4, with 8 bases that match TRBD2. Germline trimming cut 4 bases from V and 0 bases from J; bases unmatched to any gene: 5. Germline V gene sequence: CDR1 MNHNS, CDR2 SASEGT. This CDR3 has 16 amino acids. CDR3 amino acids: CASSVAGGLAKNIQYF. CDR3 sequence (DNA): TGTGCCAGCAGTGTCGCGGGGGGACTAGCCAAAAACATTCAGTACTTC.

This clone was seen more than once but under ten times. The rearrangement links TRBV12-3 or TRBV12-4 to TRBJ2-4; TRBD1 might be the D (6 bases). The CDR3 has 13 residues. V shed 3 bases and J shed 6 bases, with 9 bases lying between them. The CDR3 region is CASSFQQGNIQYF. CDR3 nucleotides: TGTGCCAGCAGTTTTCAACAGGGAAACATTCAGTACTTC.

This sequence joins TRBV3-1 (or the pseudogene TRBV3-2) and TRBJ2-7; TRBD2 might be the D (7 bases). The V gene lost 5 bases and the J gene lost 1 base, with 15 bases spanning the gap. Per germline, CDR1 LGHDT and CDR2 YNNKEL (reference sequence). The CDR3 is made up of 15 amino acids. Here the CDR3 DNA reads TGTGCCAGCAGCGGACGGGCGGGGGCGTCCTACGAGCAGTACTTC. Its translation: CASSGRAGASYEQYF.

This sequence joins TRBV5-4 and TRBJ2-3; TRBD2 aligns across 11 bases. V was clipped by 3 bases and J by 2 bases; unmatched bases: 5. The CDR3 is 16 residues long. Germline V gene data show CDR1 as SGHNT and CDR2 as YYREEE (reference sequence). This CDR3 is CASSSIAGGTTDTQYF. Here the CDR3 DNA reads TGTGCCAGCAGCTCTATAGCGGGGGGGACCACAGATACGCAGTATTTT.

The chain combines TRBV19 with TRBJ1-2; a possible D gene is TRBD1 (5 bases). The CDR3 contains 16 residues. The germline V gene has CDR1 LNHDA and CDR2 SQIVND (reference sequence). The V and J ends lost 3 bases and 0 bases respectively, with 14 bases between them. For the CDR3, the DNA is TGTGCCAGTAGTATGGCCCAGGGTTCAGCTAACTATGGCTACACCTTC. The encoded protein is CASSMAQGSANYGYTF.

This chain joins TRBV7-9 and TRBJ1-1; D might be TRBD1 (6 bases). Looked up from germline, CDR1 is SEHNR and CDR2 is FQNEAQ (reference sequence). The CDR3 runs to 14 residues. Between the trimmed V and J ends, which lost 8 bases and 2 bases, there was a span of 15 bases. As DNA, the CDR3 is TGTGCCAGCCACTGGACAGAAGTAAACACTGAAGCTTTCTTT. Amino acids: CASHWTEVNTEAFF. Looking up the rest from reference TRBV7-9 and TRBJ1-1 gives the full variable domain: DTGVSQNPRHKITKRGQNVTFRCDPISEHNRLYWYRQTLGQGPEFLTYFQNEAQLEKSRLLSDRFSAERPKGSFSTLEIQRTEQGDSAMYLCASHWTEVNTEAFFGQGTRLTVV.

The rearrangement uses TRBV4-1 and TRBJ1-2; 8 bases line up with TRBD1. The CDR3 length is 16 residues. V was clipped by 1 base and J by 8 bases; unmatched bases: 12. Germline V gives CDR1 MGHRA, CDR2 YSYEKL. DNA of the CDR3: TGCGCCAGCAGCCAAGGATCTCCGGACAGGGATGAGGGCTACACCTTC. This codes for CASSQGSPDRDEGYTF.

This clone occurred once. The chain has TRBV7-8 and TRBJ2-1; 11 nucleotides match TRBD2. This CDR3 is 18 amino acids long. Germline V gene lookup returns CDR1 SGHVS and CDR2 FQNEAQ. V trimming: 3 bases; J trimming: 1 base; junction bases outside the gene matches: 8. CDR3 sequence (DNA): TGTGCCAGCAGCTTGGCTAGCGGGGGGTCCCCTTCCTACAATGAGCAGTTCTTC. Protein sequence: CASSLASGGSPSYNEQFF. The whole variable domain, remainder taken from reference TRBV7-8 and TRBJ2-1, is GAGVSQSPRYKVAKRGQDVALRCDPISGHVSLFWYQQALGQGPEFLTYFQNEAQLDKSGLPSDRFFAERPEGSVSTLKIQRTQQEDSAVYLCASSLASGGSPSYNEQFFGPGTRLTVL.

The chain combines TRBV6-4 with TRBJ2-7; TRBD2 aligns across 12 bases. Per the germline V gene, CDR1 is MRHNA and CDR2 is SNTAGT. Unmatched junction bases numbered 7, after V lost 8 bases and J lost 2 bases. CDR3 length: 15 residues. Here the CDR3 DNA reads TGTGCCAGCTCCTTACTAGCGGGGGGAACCTACGAGCAGTACTTC. Its translation is CASSLLAGGTYEQYF.

CDR3 sequence (DNA): TGTGCCAGCAGCTCGCCAGGGCGGGGCAGTGGCTACACCTTC. Translated, it gives CASSSPGRGSGYTF. The V and J genes are TRBV7-9 and TRBJ1-2; tentatively, D is TRBD1 (5 bases). Germline V lookup: CDR1 SEHNR, CDR2 FQNEAQ (reference sequence). The CDR3 runs 14 residues. V shed 4 bases and J shed 7 bases, with 16 bases lying between them. Full variable domain (missing parts from reference TRBV7-9 and TRBJ1-2): DTGVSQNPRHKITKRGQNVTFRCDPISEHNRLYWYRQTLGQGPEFLTYFQNEAQLEKSRLLSDRFSAERPKGSFSTLEIQRTEQGDSAMYLCASSSPGRGSGYTFGSGTRLTVV.

This clone came up a few times. This chain connects TRBV4-3 to TRBJ2-3; the match to TRBD2 covers 8 bases. J lost 5 bases, V lost 0 bases, and 7 bases had no gene match. The germline V gene has CDR1 LGHNA and CDR2 YSLEER. This CDR3 has 16 residues. CDR3 sequence (DNA): TGCGCCAGCAGCCAAGATCGTCCCGGGGGGGGAGATACGCAGTATTTT. Its protein product is CASSQDRPGGGDTQYF.

The V gene is TRBV19, the J gene TRBJ1-1, with TRBD1 matching over 9 bases. The germline V gene encodes CDR1 LNHDA and CDR2 SQIVND (reference sequence). The CDR3 is made up of 18 amino acids. V lost 6 bases, J lost 10 bases, and 24 bases stayed unmatched. The CDR3 DNA reads as TGTGCCAGTAGCCCTAGATATTTACCGTCCGGGACGGACAGGGGAGCTTTCTTT. It translates to CASSPRYLPSGTDRGAFF.

The chain employs TRBV9 and TRBJ1-1; 9 bases match TRBD1. CDR3 length equals 15 residues. With V trimmed by 2 bases and J by 5 bases, 7 bases remained unmatched. The germline V gene encodes CDR1 SGDLS and CDR2 YYNGEE. The chain's CDR3 is CASSVGTGGRTEAFF. Written as DNA, the CDR3 is TGTGCCAGCAGCGTCGGAACAGGGGGCAGGACTGAAGCTTTCTTT.

The chain uses TRBV6-5 and TRBJ1-2, with 8 positions matching TRBD1. Germline V gene data show CDR1 as MNHEY and CDR2 as SVGAGI. J was trimmed by 1 base and V by 6 bases; bases with no gene match: 7. CDR3 length equals 15 residues. DNA for the CDR3: TGTGCCAGCAGGAGAGGACAGGGCCTTAACTATGGCTACACCTTC. This gives the protein CASRRGQGLNYGYTF.

The V call is TRBV5-1, the J call TRBJ2-1, with 8 bases fitting TRBD1. CDR1 and CDR2 from the germline V gene are SGHRS and YFSETQ. V shed 2 bases, J shed 4 bases, and the junction held 11 bases outside the gene matches. The CDR3 totals 17 residues. This CDR3 reads CASSFADRGLLYNEQFF. The CDR3 nucleotides are TGCGCCAGCAGCTTTGCCGACAGGGGCCTTCTTTACAATGAGCAGTTCTTC.